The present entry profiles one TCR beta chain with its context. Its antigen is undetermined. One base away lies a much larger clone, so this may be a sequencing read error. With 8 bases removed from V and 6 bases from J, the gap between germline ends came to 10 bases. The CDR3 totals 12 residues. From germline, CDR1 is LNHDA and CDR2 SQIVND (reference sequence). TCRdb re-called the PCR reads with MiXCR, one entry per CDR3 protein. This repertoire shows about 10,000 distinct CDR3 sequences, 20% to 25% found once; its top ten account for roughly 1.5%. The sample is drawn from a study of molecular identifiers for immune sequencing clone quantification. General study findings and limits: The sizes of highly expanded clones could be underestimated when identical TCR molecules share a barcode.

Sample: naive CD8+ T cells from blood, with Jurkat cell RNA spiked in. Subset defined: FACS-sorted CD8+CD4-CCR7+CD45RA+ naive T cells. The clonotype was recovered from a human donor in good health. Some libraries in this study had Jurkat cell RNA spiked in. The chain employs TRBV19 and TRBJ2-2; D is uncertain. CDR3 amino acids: CASCNSAGELFF. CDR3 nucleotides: TGTGCCAGTTGCAACTCAGCCGGGGAGCTGTTTTTT.